The clone carrying this TCR beta chain appeared a few times. Its matching antigen is unknown. The data belong to a study of early T cells in non-severe SARS-CoV-2 infection. At the level of the study: Sequenced material consisted of bulk RNA (from unsorted whole blood), and chains were unpaired. Findings and limits, study-wide: VDJdb-based matching was biased toward anti-spike CD8 responses and missed private and CD4 specificities.

Germline lookup yields CDR1 PRHDT and CDR2 FYEKMQ (reference sequence). The length of the CDR3 is 13 residues. V trimming: 5 bases; J trimming: 8 bases; junction bases outside the gene matches: 7. Each CDR3 protein is one row after TCRdb ran MiXCR on the 5' RACE reads. The table records 75,000 to 100,000 distinct CDR3 sequences, around a sixth of them present only once. V and J are TRBV13 and TRBJ1-1; 8 nucleotides line up with TRBD1. This receptor was taken from an adult who was a healthcare worker with PCR-confirmed SARS-CoV-2 infection or an uninfected control (not recorded which). The sequenced sample was whole blood. CDR3 loop: CASSPQGAPEAFF. The CDR3 region has the DNA TGTGCCAGCAGCCCCCAGGGGGCTCCAGAAGCTTTCTTT.